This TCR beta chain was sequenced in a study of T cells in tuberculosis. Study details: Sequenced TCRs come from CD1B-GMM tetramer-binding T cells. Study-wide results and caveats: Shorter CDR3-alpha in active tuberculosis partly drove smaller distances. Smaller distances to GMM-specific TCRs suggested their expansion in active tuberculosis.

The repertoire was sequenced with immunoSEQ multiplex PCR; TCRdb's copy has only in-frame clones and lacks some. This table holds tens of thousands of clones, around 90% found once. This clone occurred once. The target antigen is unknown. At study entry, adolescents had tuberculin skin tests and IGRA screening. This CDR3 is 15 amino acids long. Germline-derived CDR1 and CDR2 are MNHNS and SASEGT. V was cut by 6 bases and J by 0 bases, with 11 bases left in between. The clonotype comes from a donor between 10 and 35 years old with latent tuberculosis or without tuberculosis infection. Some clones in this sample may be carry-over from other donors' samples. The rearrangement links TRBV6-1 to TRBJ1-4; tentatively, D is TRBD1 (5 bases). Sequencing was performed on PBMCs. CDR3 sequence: CASRKETATNEKLFF. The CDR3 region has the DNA TGTGCCAGCAGGAAGGAGACAGCAACTAATGAAAAACTGTTTTTT.